This record covers a single T cell receptor (beta chain). Assay used: immunoSEQ multiplex PCR; TCRdb lists only in-frame clones, some missing. The table has tens of thousands of clones, around 85% seen once. This sample was taken from a study of blood T cell repertoires in COVID-19. The wider study: Nucleic acid was either cDNA or gDNA, and it came from T cells, B-cell-depleted T cells, or PBMCs.

The V gene end was trimmed by 5 bases and the J gene end by 0 bases; junction bases not matched to a gene: 4. Germline V CDR1 and CDR2: GTSNPN, SVGIG (reference sequence). CDR3 length equals 14 residues. Sequenced: peripheral blood. The rearrangement joins TRBV30 to TRBJ2-7; 10 nucleotides match TRBD1. The sequence derives from a human donor in a cohort sampled during active COVID-19. CDR3 coding DNA: TGTGCCTGGTCCTGGACAGGGGGCTCCTACGAGCAGTACTTC. Residues: CAWSWTGGSYEQYF.